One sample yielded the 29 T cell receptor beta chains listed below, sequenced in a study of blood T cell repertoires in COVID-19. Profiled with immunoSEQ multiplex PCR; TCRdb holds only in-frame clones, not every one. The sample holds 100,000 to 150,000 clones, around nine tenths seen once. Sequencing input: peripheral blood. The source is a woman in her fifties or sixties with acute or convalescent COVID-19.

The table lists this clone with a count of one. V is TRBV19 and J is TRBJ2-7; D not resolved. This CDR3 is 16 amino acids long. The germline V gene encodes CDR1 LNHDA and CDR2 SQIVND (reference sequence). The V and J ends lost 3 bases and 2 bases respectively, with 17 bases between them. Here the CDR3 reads CASSIRPTLIPYEQYF. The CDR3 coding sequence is TGTGCCAGTAGTATTCGACCGACACTTATTCCCTACGAGCAGTACTTC.

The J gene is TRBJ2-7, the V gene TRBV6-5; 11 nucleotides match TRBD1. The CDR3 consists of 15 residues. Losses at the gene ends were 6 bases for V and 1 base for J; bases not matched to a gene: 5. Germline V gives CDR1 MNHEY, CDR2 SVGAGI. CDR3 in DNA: TGTGCCAGCAGGGAGGGACAGGGGGTTTCCTACGAGCAGTACTTC. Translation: CASREGQGVSYEQYF.

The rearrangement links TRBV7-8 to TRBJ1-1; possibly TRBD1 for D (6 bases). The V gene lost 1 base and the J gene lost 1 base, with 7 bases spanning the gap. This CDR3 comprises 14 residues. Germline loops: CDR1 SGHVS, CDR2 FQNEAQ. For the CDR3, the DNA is TGTGCCAGCAGCTTAGAGGGACAGAACACTGAAGCTTTCTTT. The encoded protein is CASSLEGQNTEAFF.

DNA of the CDR3: TGTGCCAGCAGCTTAGACCGCCTAGCGGGAGTCGTCTACGAGCAGTACTTC. It yields the protein CASSLDRLAGVVYEQYF. The chain has TRBV7-2 and TRBJ2-7, with TRBD2 identical over 10 bases. The junction had 9 bases not matched to a gene; V was cut back by 1 base and J by 3 bases. CDR3 length equals 17 residues. Germline values: CDR1 SGHTA, CDR2 FQGNSA.

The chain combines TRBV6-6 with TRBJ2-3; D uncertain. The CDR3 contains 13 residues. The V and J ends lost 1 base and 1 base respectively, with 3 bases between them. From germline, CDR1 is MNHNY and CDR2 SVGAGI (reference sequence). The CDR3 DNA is TGTGCCAGCAGTTACTTCGGCACAGATACGCAGTATTTT. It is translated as CASSYFGTDTQYF.

The CDR3 DNA sequence: TGTGCCAGCAGCTTAGGACGGGTCAACGAGCAGTACTTC. It codes for CASSLGRVNEQYF. This chain links TRBV7-9 with TRBJ2-7; D not resolved. This CDR3 contains 13 residues. Deletions cut 1 base from V and 5 bases from J, with 9 bases between. Per the germline V gene, CDR1 is SEHNR and CDR2 is FQNEAQ (reference sequence).

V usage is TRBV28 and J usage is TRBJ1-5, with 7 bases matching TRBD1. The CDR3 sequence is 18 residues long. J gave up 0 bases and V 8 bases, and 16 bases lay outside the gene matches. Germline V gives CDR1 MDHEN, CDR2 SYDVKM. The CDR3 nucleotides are TGTGCCAGCTCACTTCCATCGGGACAGTCTTATAGCAATCAGCCCCAGCATTTT. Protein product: CASSLPSGQSYSNQPQHF. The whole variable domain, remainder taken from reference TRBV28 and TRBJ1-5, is DVKVTQSSRYLVKRTGEKVFLECVQDMDHENMFWYRQDPGLGLRLIYFSYDVKMKEKGDIPEGYSVSREKKERFSLILESASTNQTSMYLCASSLPSGQSYSNQPQHFGDGTRLSIL.

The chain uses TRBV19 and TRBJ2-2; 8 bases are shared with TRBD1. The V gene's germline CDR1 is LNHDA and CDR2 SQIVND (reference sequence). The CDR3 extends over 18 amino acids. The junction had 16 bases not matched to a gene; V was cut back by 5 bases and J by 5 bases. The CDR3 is CASSPRTGPSQGTGELFF. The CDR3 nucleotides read TGTGCCAGTAGTCCACGGACAGGGCCCTCCCAGGGGACCGGGGAGCTGTTTTTT. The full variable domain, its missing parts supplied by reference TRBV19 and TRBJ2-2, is DGGITQSPKYLFRKEGQNVTLSCEQNLNHDAMYWYRQDPGQGLRLIYYSQIVNDFQKGDIAEGYSVSREKKESFPLTVTSAQKNPTAFYLCASSPRTGPSQGTGELFFGEGSRLTVL.

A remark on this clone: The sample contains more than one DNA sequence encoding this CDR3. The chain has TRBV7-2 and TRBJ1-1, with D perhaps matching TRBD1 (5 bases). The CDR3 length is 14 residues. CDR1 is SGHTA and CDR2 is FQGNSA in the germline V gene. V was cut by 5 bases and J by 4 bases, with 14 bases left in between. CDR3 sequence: CASSAQGEGTEAFF. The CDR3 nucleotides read TGTGCCAGCAGCGCACAAGGGGAGGGCACTGAAGCTTTCTTT.

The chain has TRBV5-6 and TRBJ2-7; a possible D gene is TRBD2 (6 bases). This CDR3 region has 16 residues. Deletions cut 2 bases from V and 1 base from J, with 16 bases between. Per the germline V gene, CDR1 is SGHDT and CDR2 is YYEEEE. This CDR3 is CASSFLPGGRSYEQYF. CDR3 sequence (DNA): TGTGCCAGCAGCTTCTTACCCGGAGGGAGATCCTACGAGCAGTACTTC.

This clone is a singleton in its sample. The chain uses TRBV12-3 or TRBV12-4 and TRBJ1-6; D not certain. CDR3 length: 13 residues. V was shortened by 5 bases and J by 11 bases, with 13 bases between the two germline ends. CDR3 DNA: TGTGCCAGCAGTCTCCTTGGGGAGGCACCCCTCCACTTT. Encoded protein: CASSLLGEAPLHF.

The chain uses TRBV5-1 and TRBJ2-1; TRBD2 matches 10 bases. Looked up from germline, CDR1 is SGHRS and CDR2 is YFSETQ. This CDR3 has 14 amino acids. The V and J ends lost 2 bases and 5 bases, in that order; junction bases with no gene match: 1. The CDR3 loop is CASSLTSGNNEQFF. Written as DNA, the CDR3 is TGCGCCAGCAGCTTAACTAGCGGGAACAATGAGCAGTTCTTC.

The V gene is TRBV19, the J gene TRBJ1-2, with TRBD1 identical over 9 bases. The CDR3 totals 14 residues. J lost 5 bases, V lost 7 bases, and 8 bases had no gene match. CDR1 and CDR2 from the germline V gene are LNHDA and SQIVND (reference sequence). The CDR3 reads CASTEGQGGYGYTF. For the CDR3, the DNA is TGTGCCAGTACCGAGGGACAGGGAGGGTATGGCTACACCTTC.

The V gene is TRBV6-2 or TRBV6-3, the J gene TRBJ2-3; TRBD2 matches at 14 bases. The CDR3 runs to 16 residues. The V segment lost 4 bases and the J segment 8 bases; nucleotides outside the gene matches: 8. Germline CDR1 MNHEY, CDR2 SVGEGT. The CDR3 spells CASSFPTSGGAGTQYF. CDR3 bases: TGTGCCAGCAGTTTCCCGACTAGCGGGGGGGCGGGTACGCAGTATTTT.

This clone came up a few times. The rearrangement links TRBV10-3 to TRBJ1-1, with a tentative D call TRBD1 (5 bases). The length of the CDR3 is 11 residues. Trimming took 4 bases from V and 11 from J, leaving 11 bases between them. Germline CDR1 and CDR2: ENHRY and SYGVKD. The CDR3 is CAISAGWRAFF. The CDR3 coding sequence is TGTGCCATCAGTGCAGGGTGGCGGGCTTTCTTT.

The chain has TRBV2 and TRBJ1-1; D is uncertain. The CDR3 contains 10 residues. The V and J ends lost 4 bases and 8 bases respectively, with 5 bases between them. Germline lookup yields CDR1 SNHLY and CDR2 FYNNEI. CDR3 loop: CASSGREAFF. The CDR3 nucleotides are TGTGCCAGCAGTGGCAGGGAAGCTTTCTTT.

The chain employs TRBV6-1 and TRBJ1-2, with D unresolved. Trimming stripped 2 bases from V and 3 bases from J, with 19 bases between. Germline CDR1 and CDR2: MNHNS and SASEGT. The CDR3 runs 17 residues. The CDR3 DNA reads TGTGCCAGCAGTGAAAGTTTGGGCGGGCCAACCCACTATGGCTACACCTTC. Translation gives CASSESLGGPTHYGYTF.

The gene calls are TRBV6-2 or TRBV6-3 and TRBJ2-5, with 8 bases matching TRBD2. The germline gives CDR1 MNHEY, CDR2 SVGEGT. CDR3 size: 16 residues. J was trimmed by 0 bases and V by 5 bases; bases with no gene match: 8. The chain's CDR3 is CASSPGLASYQETQYF. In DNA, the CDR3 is TGTGCCAGCAGTCCCGGACTAGCTTCGTACCAAGAGACCCAGTACTTC.

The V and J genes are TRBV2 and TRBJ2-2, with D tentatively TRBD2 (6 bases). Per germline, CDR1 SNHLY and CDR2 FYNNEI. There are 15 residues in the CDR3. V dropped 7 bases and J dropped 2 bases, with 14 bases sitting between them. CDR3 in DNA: TGTGCCAGCAAAAGAGGAGGGGTAAACACCGGGGAGCTGTTTTTT. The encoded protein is CASKRGGVNTGELFF.

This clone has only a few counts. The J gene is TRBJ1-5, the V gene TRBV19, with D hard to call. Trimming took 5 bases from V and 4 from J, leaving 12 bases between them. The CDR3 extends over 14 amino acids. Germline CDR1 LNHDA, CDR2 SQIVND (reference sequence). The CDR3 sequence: CASSSGFDNQPQHF. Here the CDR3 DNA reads TGTGCCAGTAGTTCAGGTTTTGATAATCAGCCCCAGCATTTT.

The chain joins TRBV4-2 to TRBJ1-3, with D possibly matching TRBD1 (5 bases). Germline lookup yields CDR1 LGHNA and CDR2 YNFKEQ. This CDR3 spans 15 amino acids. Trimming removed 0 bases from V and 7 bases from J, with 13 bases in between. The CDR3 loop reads CASSQDPRVGNTIYF. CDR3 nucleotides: TGTGCCAGCAGCCAAGACCCCAGGGTAGGGAACACCATATATTTT.

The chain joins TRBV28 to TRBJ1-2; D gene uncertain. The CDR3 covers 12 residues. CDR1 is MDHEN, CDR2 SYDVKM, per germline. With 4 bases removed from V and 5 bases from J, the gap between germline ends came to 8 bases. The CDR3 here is CASSSRQYGYTF. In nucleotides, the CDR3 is TGTGCCAGCAGTTCACGACAATATGGCTACACCTTC.

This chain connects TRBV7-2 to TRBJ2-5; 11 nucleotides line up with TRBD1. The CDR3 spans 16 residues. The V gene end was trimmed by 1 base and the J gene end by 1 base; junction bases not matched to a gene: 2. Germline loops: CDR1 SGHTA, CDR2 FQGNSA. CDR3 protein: CASSLGGTGGQETQYF. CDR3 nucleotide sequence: TGTGCCAGCAGCTTAGGGGGGACAGGGGGCCAAGAGACCCAGTACTTC.

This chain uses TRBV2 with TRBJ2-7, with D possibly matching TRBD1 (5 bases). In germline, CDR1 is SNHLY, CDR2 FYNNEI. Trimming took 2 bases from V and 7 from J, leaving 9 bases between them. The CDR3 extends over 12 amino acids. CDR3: CASSEWAGEQYF. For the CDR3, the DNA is TGTGCCAGCAGTGAATGGGCAGGGGAGCAGTACTTC.

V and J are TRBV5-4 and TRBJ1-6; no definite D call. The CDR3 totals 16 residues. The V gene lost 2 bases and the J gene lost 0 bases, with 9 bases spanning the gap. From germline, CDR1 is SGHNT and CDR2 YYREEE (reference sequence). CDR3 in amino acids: CASSFKTGSYNSPLHF. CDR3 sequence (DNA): TGTGCCAGCAGCTTTAAGACGGGCTCCTATAATTCACCCCTCCACTTT.

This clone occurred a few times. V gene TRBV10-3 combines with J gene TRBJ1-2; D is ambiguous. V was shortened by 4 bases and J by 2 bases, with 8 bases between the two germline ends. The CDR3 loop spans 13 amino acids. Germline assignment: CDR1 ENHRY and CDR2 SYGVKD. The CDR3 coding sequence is TGTGCCATCAGTGGGGCAGCCAACTATGGCTACACCTTC. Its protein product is CAISGAANYGYTF.

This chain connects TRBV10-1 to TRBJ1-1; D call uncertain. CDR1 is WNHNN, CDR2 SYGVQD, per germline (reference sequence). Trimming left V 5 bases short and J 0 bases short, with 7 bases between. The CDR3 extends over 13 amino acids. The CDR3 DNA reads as TGCGCCAGCAGTTCCTATATGAACACTGAAGCTTTCTTT. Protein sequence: CASSSYMNTEAFF.

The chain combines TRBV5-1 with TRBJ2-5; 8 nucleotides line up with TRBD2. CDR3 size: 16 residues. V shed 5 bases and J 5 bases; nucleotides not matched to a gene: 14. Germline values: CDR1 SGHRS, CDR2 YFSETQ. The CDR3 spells CASSLVPSGSGETQYF. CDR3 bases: TGCGCCAGCAGTCTGGTCCCCAGCGGGAGCGGGGAGACCCAGTACTTC.

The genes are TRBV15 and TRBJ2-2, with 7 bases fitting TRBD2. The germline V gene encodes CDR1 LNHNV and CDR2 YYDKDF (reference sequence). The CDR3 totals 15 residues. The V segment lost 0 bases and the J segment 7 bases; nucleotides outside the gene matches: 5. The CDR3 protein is CATSREWTSYGELFF. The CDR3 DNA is TGTGCCACCAGCAGAGAGTGGACTAGTTACGGGGAGCTGTTTTTT. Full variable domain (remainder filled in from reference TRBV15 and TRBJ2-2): DAMVIQNPRYQVTQFGKPVTLSCSQTLNHNVMYWYQQKSSQAPKLLFHYYDKDFNNEADTPDNFQSRRPNTSFCFLDIRSPGLGDTAMYLCATSREWTSYGELFFGEGSRLTVL.